What follows are 25 T cell receptor beta chains derived from one specimen sequenced in a study of cytomegalovirus exposure and HLA in healthy donors. PCR employed 60 Vbeta and 13 Jbeta primers. The data were produced by immunoSEQ multiplex PCR, yet TCRdb's version contains in-frame clones alone and is incomplete. This sample has 150,000 to 200,000 clones; 75% to 90% occur once, and the top ten carry 6% to 7.5%. Material: PBMCs. The receptors derive from a man in his thirties or forties in good health and CMV-seropositive.

The CDR3 nucleotides are TGTGCCAGCAGCTTAAGTATGGTAGCGGGAGTCCCCGGGGAGCTGTTTTTT. Protein sequence: CASSLSMVAGVPGELFF. The gene calls are TRBV11-3 and TRBJ2-2; 9 nucleotides line up with TRBD2. Per the germline V gene, CDR1 is SGHNT and CDR2 is YENEEA. The CDR3 sequence is 17 residues long. Unmatched junction bases numbered 10, after V lost 2 bases and J lost 6 bases.

V and J are TRBV4-1 and TRBJ2-4; 8 bases are shared with TRBD2. V lost 2 bases and J lost 1; bases outside the gene matches: 7. The CDR3 contains 17 residues. Germline V gives CDR1 MGHRA, CDR2 YSYEKL. The CDR3 DNA is TGCGCCAGCAGCCAACCTAGAGCGGGAGAGGCCAAAAACATTCAGTACTTC. Translating gives CASSQPRAGEAKNIQYF.

DNA for the CDR3: TGTGCCAGCAAGCCGGGACTAGGAATCTATGAGCAGTTCTTC. This gives the protein CASKPGLGIYEQFF. The chain is built from TRBV28 and TRBJ2-1; 8 bases align to TRBD2. V shed 7 bases and J 8 bases; nucleotides not matched to a gene: 10. CDR3 size: 14 residues. The germline V gene encodes CDR1 MDHEN and CDR2 SYDVKM.

The chain is built from TRBV7-9 and TRBJ1-3; 8 bases are a match to TRBD1. V lost 3 bases, J lost 4 bases, and 5 bases stayed unmatched. Germline V gene lookup returns CDR1 SEHNR and CDR2 FQNEAQ (reference sequence). CDR3 length: 15 residues. This CDR3 is CASSFQGARGNTIYF. The CDR3 bases are TGTGCCAGCAGCTTCCAGGGGGCGCGGGGAAACACCATATATTTT.

This clone appeared a single time. V gene TRBV5-6 combines with J gene TRBJ1-1, with 7 nucleotides matching TRBD1. Losses at the gene ends were 2 bases for V and 4 bases for J; bases not matched to a gene: 8. CDR3 length equals 15 residues. From germline, CDR1 is SGHDT and CDR2 YYEEEE. CDR3 sequence (DNA): TGTGCCAGCAGCTTCTTAAAGACAGGGACCACTGAAGCTTTCTTT. It encodes CASSFLKTGTTEAFF.

This clone was seen more than once but under ten times. The chain carries TRBV4-3 and TRBJ1-1; D perhaps matches TRBD1 (5 bases). V lost 0 bases, J lost 10 bases, and 12 bases lay in between. This CDR3 spans 13 amino acids. Germline CDR1 is LGHNA and CDR2 is YSLEER. CDR3 DNA: TGCGCCAGCAGCCAAGATAGGACAATCGGAGCTTTCTTT. Encoded protein: CASSQDRTIGAFF.

This clone was picked up a small number of times. The chain carries TRBV7-2 and TRBJ1-5; D may be TRBD1 (6 bases). Trimming shortened V by 2 bases and J by 0 bases, and 17 bases separated the two germline ends. The CDR3 loop spans 18 amino acids. Germline CDR1 and CDR2: SGHTA and FQGNSA. The DNA of the CDR3 is TGTGCCAGCAGCTTATACCCCCCACAGGGACATAGCAATCAGCCCCAGCATTTT. This encodes CASSLYPPQGHSNQPQHF. The full variable domain, its missing parts supplied by reference TRBV7-2 and TRBJ1-5, is GAGVSQSPSNKVTEKGKDVELRCDPISGHTALYWYRQSLGQGLEFLIYFQGNSAPDKSGLPSDRFSAERTGGSVSTLTIQRTQQEDSAVYLCASSLYPPQGHSNQPQHFGDGTRLSIL.

This chain links TRBV6-6 with TRBJ2-1; D is possibly TRBD2 (5 bases). V was shortened by 6 bases and J by 5 bases, with 11 bases between the two germline ends. From germline, CDR1 is MNHNY and CDR2 SVGAGI (reference sequence). The CDR3 totals 13 residues. The CDR3 loop is CASRYTRDNEQFF. The CDR3 coding sequence is TGTGCCAGCAGGTATACTAGGGACAATGAGCAGTTCTTC.

The chain has TRBV19 and TRBJ2-1, with 9 bases that match TRBD1. With V trimmed by 7 bases and J by 8 bases, 9 bases remained unmatched. The CDR3 totals 14 residues. Germline V gene sequence: CDR1 LNHDA, CDR2 SQIVND (reference sequence). CDR3 region: CASISDRGRDEQFF. CDR3 nucleotide sequence: TGTGCCAGTATCTCCGACAGGGGGAGGGATGAGCAGTTCTTC.

The chain is built from TRBV14 and TRBJ2-1; D is possibly TRBD2 (6 bases). The CDR3 has 13 residues. V gave up 3 bases and J gave up 5 bases, with 8 bases separating them. Per the germline V gene, CDR1 is SGHDN and CDR2 is FVKESK. CDR3 loop: CASSQGLHNEQFF. The CDR3 nucleotides read TGTGCCAGCAGCCAGGGACTTCACAATGAGCAGTTCTTC.

The chain uses TRBV10-3 and TRBJ2-5; TRBD1 matches at 8 bases. Germline CDR1 and CDR2: ENHRY and SYGVKD. This CDR3 spans 16 amino acids. With 0 bases clipped from V and 5 bases from J, the junction kept 8 bases outside the gene matches. CDR3 in DNA: TGTGCCATCAGTGAGTCGATTCAGGGGGCTGGCGAGACCCAGTACTTC. Translation: CAISESIQGAGETQYF.

This sequence joins TRBV7-9 and TRBJ2-1; 11 nucleotides agree with TRBD2. The CDR3 is 19 amino acids. Trimming cost V 5 bases and J 5 bases; bases outside gene matches: 17. CDR1 is SEHNR and CDR2 is FQNEAQ in the germline V gene (reference sequence). The chain's CDR3 is CASSHPSGRFSFAHNEQFF. For the CDR3, the DNA is TGTGCCAGCAGCCATCCTAGCGGGAGGTTTTCATTCGCACACAATGAGCAGTTCTTC.

J is TRBJ2-5 and V is TRBV6-5, with D perhaps matching TRBD1 (6 bases). Germline V lookup: CDR1 MNHEY, CDR2 SVGAGI. Trimming shortened V by 0 bases and J by 0 bases, and 8 bases separated the two germline ends. The CDR3 loop spans 15 amino acids. The CDR3 bases are TGTGCCAGCAGTTACTCACAGGGTAACCAAGAGACCCAGTACTTC. This translates into CASSYSQGNQETQYF.

The CDR3 here is CASSPGVDYEQYF. The CDR3 bases are TGTGCCAGCAGCCCAGGGGTGGACTACGAGCAGTACTTC. This chain connects TRBV9 to TRBJ2-7, with TRBD1 as a possible D gene (6 bases). Germline CDR1 SGDLS, CDR2 YYNGEE. With 4 bases removed from V and 3 bases from J, the gap between germline ends came to 11 bases. The CDR3 has 13 amino acids.

This chain uses TRBV7-2 with TRBJ1-5; TRBD1 is a possible D gene (6 bases). The CDR3 spans 15 residues. V lost 5 bases, J lost 6 bases, and 17 bases lay in between. Germline V gene sequence: CDR1 SGHTA, CDR2 FQGNSA. CDR3 region: CASSSEGGLAQPQHF. The DNA for the CDR3 is TGTGCCAGCAGCAGCGAGGGGGGGTTGGCTCAGCCCCAGCATTTT.

This chain links TRBV4-1 with TRBJ2-7; 8 positions agree with TRBD1. Germline loops: CDR1 MGHRA, CDR2 YSYEKL. The trim removed 0 bases at V and 3 bases at J, leaving 10 bases unmatched. This CDR3 is built from 17 residues. The CDR3 sequence: CASSQDKDRALRYEQYF. In DNA form, the CDR3 reads TGCGCCAGCAGCCAAGATAAGGACAGGGCTCTCCGCTACGAGCAGTACTTC.

This chain links TRBV2 with TRBJ2-5; TRBD2 is a possible D gene (6 bases). V lost 7 bases to trimming and J lost 0 bases, with 15 bases between them. Germline V gene sequence: CDR1 SNHLY, CDR2 FYNNEI. The CDR3 is made up of 15 amino acids. The CDR3 DNA sequence: TGTGCCAGCACCCAAAGGAGGGGCCACCAAGAGACCCAGTACTTC. This translates into CASTQRRGHQETQYF.

The chain links TRBV30 to TRBJ2-1; D ambiguous. The CDR3 contains 14 residues. V lost 2 bases to trimming and J lost 0 bases, with 8 bases between them. CDR1 and CDR2 from the germline V gene are GTSNPN and SVGIG (reference sequence). For the CDR3, the DNA is TGTGCCTGGAGTAAATCTAGCTCCTACAATGAGCAGTTCTTC. It yields the protein CAWSKSSSYNEQFF.

This clone was counted between two and nine times. V usage is TRBV5-6 and J usage is TRBJ1-1, with 8 bases matching TRBD1. Germline CDR1 is SGHDT and CDR2 is YYEEEE. There are 15 residues in the CDR3. V lost 3 bases to trimming and J lost 4 bases; unmatched junction nucleotides: 8. The CDR3 reads CASSSFTGGGTEAFF. CDR3 nucleotides: TGTGCCAGCAGCTCGTTTACAGGGGGTGGCACTGAAGCTTTCTTT. Looking up the rest from reference TRBV5-6 and TRBJ1-1 gives the full variable domain: DAGVTQSPTHLIKTRGQQVTLRCSPKSGHDTVSWYQQALGQGPQFIFQYYEEEERQRGNFPDRFSGHQFPNYSSELNVNALLLGDSALYLCASSSFTGGGTEAFFGQGTRLTVV.

V and J are TRBV7-9 and TRBJ2-5; 9 bases line up with TRBD2. The CDR3 spans 14 residues. After removal of 3 bases from V and 5 bases from J, the junction contained 4 bases not matched to a gene. Germline loops: CDR1 SEHNR, CDR2 FQNEAQ (reference sequence). CDR3 protein: CASSFVAGVETQYF. The DNA of the CDR3 is TGTGCCAGCAGCTTCGTAGCGGGAGTGGAGACCCAGTACTTC.

The V and J genes are TRBV5-4 and TRBJ2-1; tentatively, D is TRBD2 (6 bases). The CDR3 totals 20 residues. V was clipped by 0 bases and J by 0 bases, with 22 bases between them. In germline, CDR1 is SGHNT, CDR2 YYREEE (reference sequence). CDR3 protein: CASSLAYIVASASSYNEQFF. The CDR3, as DNA: TGTGCCAGCAGCTTGGCATATATAGTGGCTAGCGCGAGCTCCTACAATGAGCAGTTCTTC.

The gene calls are TRBV6-5 and TRBJ1-3; 7 bases match TRBD1. The CDR3 covers 15 residues. Germline V gene lookup returns CDR1 MNHEY and CDR2 SVGAGI. After removal of 6 bases from V and 3 bases from J, the junction contained 8 bases not matched to a gene. This CDR3 reads CASSQNRGGGNTIYF. The DNA of the CDR3 is TGTGCCAGCAGCCAGAACAGGGGAGGTGGAAACACCATATATTTT.

The chain recombines TRBV9 with TRBJ2-3; D might be TRBD2 (5 bases). V was cut by 0 bases and J by 2 bases, with 7 bases left in between. The CDR3 has 14 residues. Germline V lookup: CDR1 SGDLS, CDR2 YYNGEE. The CDR3 loop is CASSVVTTTDTQYF. CDR3 in DNA: TGTGCCAGCAGCGTAGTGACTACCACAGATACGCAGTATTTT. The full variable domain, its missing parts supplied by reference TRBV9 and TRBJ2-3, is DSGVTQTPKHLITATGQRVTLRCSPRSGDLSVYWYQQSLDQGLQFLIQYYNGEERAKGNILERFSAQQFPDLHSELNLSSLELGDSALYFCASSVVTTTDTQYFGPGTRLTVL.

This chain connects TRBV11-3 to TRBJ1-2; D is possibly TRBD1 (5 bases). Germline V gives CDR1 SGHNT, CDR2 YENEEA. Between the trimmed V and J ends, which lost 5 bases and 4 bases, there was a span of 11 bases. This CDR3 is built from 13 residues. The chain's CDR3 is CASSVRGSYGYTF. The CDR3, as DNA: TGTGCCAGCAGCGTAAGGGGAAGCTATGGCTACACCTTC. The full variable domain, with the rest looked up from reference TRBV11-3 and TRBJ1-2, is EAGVVQSPRYKIIEKKQPVAFWCNPISGHNTLYWYLQNLGQGPELLIRYENEEAVDDSQLPKDRFSAERLKGVDSTLKIQPAELGDSAVYLCASSVRGSYGYTFGSGTRLTVV.

The chain employs TRBV29-1 and TRBJ1-1; D gene ambiguous. CDR3 length: 15 residues. Trimming took 0 bases from V and 1 from J, leaving 12 bases between them. CDR1 is SQVTM, CDR2 ANQGSEA, per germline. CDR3 region: CSVEDLGRGNTEAFF. The CDR3 bases are TGCAGCGTTGAAGATTTGGGCCGGGGGAACACTGAAGCTTTCTTT.